These 8 T cell receptor beta chains were all obtained from the same sample, sequenced in a study of blood T cell repertoires in COVID-19. Only in-frame clones appear in the TCRdb table, and some are missing; sequencing was by immunoSEQ multiplex PCR. Of 200,000 to 250,000 clones in the sample, approximately 80% were seen once. Sequenced: peripheral blood. These TCRs come from a man aged 45-65 years with active or convalescent COVID-19.

V and J are TRBV14 and TRBJ2-5; tentative D call: TRBD2 (5 bases). The CDR3 consists of 11 residues. Trimming shortened V by 4 bases and J by 5 bases, and 5 bases separated the two germline ends. Germline CDR1 and CDR2: SGHDN and FVKESK. CDR3 residues: CASSPGETQYF. The CDR3 nucleotides read TGTGCCAGCAGCCCGGGGGAGACCCAGTACTTC.

This rearrangement joins TRBV27 to TRBJ1-5; tentatively, D is TRBD1 (5 bases). V gave up 0 bases and J gave up 2 bases, with 11 bases separating them. Germline-derived CDR1 and CDR2 are MNHEY and SMNVEV (reference sequence). The CDR3 has 16 amino acids. CDR3 sequence (DNA): TGTGCCAGCAGTTTATCGATGCGGGGGGGCAATCAGCCCCAGCATTTT. It yields the protein CASSLSMRGGNQPQHF.

The table lists this clone with a few counts. The chain has TRBV20-1 and TRBJ2-7, with D possibly being TRBD2 (5 bases). The CDR3 has 11 residues. V was cut by 6 bases and J by 3 bases, with 9 bases left in between. Looked up from germline, CDR1 is DFQATT and CDR2 is SNEGSKA (reference sequence). The CDR3 coding sequence is TGCAGTGCCACGGCGGGCTACGAGCAGTACGTC. This gives the protein CSATAGYEQYV.

This clone was observed a handful of times. The V and J genes are TRBV27 and TRBJ1-6; D may be TRBD1 (5 bases). Germline values: CDR1 MNHEY, CDR2 SMNVEV (reference sequence). This CDR3 region has 14 residues. Trimming took off 6 bases at V and 5 bases at J, with 11 bases between the two ends. The CDR3 is CASRNRFNNSPLHF. For the CDR3, the DNA is TGTGCCAGCAGAAACAGGTTCAATAATTCACCCCTCCACTTT.

In DNA, the CDR3 is TGTGCCTGCCGAAGGGGGACTAGCGGGGGGACCTCGTACAATGAGCAGTTCTTC. It yields the protein CACRRGTSGGTSYNEQFF. The chain combines TRBV27 with TRBJ2-1; TRBD2 matches at 15 bases. Germline CDR1 MNHEY, CDR2 SMNVEV (reference sequence). The CDR3 runs 18 residues. Trimming at V came to 11 bases and at J to 4 bases, leaving 15 bases not matched to a gene.

The rearrangement links TRBV5-6 to TRBJ1-4; the D gene is possibly TRBD1 (5 bases). The CDR3 is made up of 16 amino acids. The germline V gene encodes CDR1 SGHDT and CDR2 YYEEEE. Trimming left V 1 base short and J 3 bases short, with 13 bases between. The CDR3 spells CASSLTREGSNEKLFF. CDR3 DNA sequence: TGTGCCAGCAGCTTGACCAGGGAGGGTTCTAATGAAAAACTGTTTTTT.

This clone was picked up a small number of times. The J gene is TRBJ2-7, the V gene TRBV27; 14 nucleotides line up with TRBD2. The CDR3 spans 16 residues. CDR1 is MNHEY and CDR2 is SMNVEV in the germline V gene (reference sequence). V shed 5 bases and J 3 bases; nucleotides not matched to a gene: 6. DNA of the CDR3: TGTGCCAGCAGTCAAGACGGGACTAGCGGGAGCTACGAGCAGTACTTC. This translates into CASSQDGTSGSYEQYF.

This clone showed up just once. The gene calls are TRBV7-9 and TRBJ2-3; possible D gene TRBD2, 5 bases. CDR3 length: 12 residues. Trimming left V 5 bases short and J 3 bases short, with 6 bases between. Looked up from germline, CDR1 is SEHNR and CDR2 is FQNEAQ (reference sequence). The CDR3 spells CASSRGTDTQYF. The CDR3 nucleotides read TGTGCCAGCAGCCGAGGGACAGATACGCAGTATTTT.